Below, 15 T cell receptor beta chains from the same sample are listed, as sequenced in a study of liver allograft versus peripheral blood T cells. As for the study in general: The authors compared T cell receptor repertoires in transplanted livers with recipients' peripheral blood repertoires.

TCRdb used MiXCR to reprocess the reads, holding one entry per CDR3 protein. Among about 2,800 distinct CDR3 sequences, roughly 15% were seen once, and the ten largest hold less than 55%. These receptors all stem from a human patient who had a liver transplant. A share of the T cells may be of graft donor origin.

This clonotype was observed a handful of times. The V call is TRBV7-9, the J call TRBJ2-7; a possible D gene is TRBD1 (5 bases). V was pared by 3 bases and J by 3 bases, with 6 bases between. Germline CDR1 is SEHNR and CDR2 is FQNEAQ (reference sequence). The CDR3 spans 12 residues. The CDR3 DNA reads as TGTGCCAGCAGCTTCGACAGCTACGAGCAGTACTTC. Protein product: CASSFDSYEQYF.

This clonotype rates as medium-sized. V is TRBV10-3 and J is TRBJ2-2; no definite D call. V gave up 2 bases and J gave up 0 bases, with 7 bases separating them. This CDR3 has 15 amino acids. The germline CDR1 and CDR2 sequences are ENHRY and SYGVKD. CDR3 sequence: CAISEHSANTGELFF. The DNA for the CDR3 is TGTGCCATCAGTGAGCACAGCGCGAACACCGGGGAGCTGTTTTTT.

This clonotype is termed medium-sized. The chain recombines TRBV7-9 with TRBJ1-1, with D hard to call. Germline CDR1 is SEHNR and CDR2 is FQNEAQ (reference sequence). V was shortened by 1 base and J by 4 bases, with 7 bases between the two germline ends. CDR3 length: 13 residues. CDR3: CASSLVLSTEAFF. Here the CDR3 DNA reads TGTGCCAGCAGCTTAGTTCTCTCCACTGAAGCTTTCTTT.

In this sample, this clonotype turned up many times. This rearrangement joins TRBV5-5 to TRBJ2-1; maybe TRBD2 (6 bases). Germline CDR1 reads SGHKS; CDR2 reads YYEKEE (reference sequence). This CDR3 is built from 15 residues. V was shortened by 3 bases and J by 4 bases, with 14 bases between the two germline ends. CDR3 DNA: TGTGCCAGCAGCTGGGGACGGACTACTTACAATGAGCAGTTCTTC. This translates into CASSWGRTTYNEQFF.

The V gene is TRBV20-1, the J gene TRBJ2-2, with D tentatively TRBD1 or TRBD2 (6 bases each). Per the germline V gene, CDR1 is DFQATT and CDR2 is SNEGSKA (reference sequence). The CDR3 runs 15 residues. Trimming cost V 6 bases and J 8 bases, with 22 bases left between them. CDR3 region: CSAWEAGSQGGELFF. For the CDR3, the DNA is TGCAGTGCCTGGGAGGCGGGGTCCCAGGGGGGGGAGCTGTTTTTT.

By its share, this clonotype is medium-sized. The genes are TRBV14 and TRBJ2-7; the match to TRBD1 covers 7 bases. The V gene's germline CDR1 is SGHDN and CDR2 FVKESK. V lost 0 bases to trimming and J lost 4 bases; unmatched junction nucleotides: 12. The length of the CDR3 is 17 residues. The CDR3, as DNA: TGTGCCAGCAGCCAAGAATTCTCCGGGACAGCTCTTTACGAGCAGTACTTC. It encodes CASSQEFSGTALYEQYF.

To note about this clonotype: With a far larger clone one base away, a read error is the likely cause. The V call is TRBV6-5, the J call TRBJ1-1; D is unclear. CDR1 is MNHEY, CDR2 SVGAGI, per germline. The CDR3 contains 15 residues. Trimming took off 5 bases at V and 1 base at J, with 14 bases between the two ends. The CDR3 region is CASSETGTTNTEAFF. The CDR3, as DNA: TGTGCCAGCAGTGAGACTGGCACTACGAACACTGAAGCTTTCTTT.

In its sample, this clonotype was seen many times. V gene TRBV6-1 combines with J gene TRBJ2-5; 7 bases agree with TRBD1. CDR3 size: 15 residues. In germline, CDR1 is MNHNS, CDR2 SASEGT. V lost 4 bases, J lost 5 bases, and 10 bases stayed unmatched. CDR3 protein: CASSGMGQIVETQYF. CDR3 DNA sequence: TGTGCCAGCAGTGGGATGGGACAGATAGTTGAGACCCAGTACTTC.

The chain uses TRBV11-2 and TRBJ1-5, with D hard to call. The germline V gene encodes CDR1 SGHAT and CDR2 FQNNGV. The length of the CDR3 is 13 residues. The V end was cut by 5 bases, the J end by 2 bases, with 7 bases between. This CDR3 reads CASSPGGNQPQHF. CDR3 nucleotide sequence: TGTGCCAGCAGCCCCGGAGGCAATCAGCCCCAGCATTTT. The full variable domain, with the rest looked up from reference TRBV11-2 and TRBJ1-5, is EAGVAQSPRYKIIEKRQSVAFWCNPISGHATLYWYQQILGQGPKLLIQFQNNGVVDDSQLPKDRFSAERLKGVDSTLKIQPAKLEDSAVYLCASSPGGNQPQHFGDGTRLSIL.

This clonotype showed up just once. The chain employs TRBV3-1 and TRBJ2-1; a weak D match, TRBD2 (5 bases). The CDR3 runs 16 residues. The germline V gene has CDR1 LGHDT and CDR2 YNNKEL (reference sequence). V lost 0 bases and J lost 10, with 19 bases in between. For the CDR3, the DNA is TGTGCCAGCAGCCAAGATAGGGTAGCGCCCGAGTTCGAGCAGTTCTTC. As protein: CASSQDRVAPEFEQFF.

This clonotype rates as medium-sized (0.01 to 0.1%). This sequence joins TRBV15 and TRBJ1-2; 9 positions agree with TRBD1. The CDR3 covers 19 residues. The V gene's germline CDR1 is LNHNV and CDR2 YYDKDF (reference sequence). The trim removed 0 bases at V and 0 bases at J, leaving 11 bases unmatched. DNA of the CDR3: TGTGCCACCAGCAGAGATCCCGGACAGGGGAGTTTCGCTAACTATGGCTACACCTTC. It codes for CATSRDPGQGSFANYGYTF.

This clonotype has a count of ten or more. The chain's CDR3 is CSARLDRLAGEGYEQYF. DNA for the CDR3: TGCAGTGCTAGACTCGATCGACTGGCGGGAGAAGGCTACGAGCAGTACTTC. The chain combines TRBV20-1 with TRBJ2-7; the match to TRBD2 covers 7 bases. This CDR3 has 17 amino acids. Losses at the gene ends were 2 bases for V and 3 bases for J; bases not matched to a gene: 16. Germline-derived CDR1 and CDR2 are DFQATT and SNEGSKA (reference sequence).

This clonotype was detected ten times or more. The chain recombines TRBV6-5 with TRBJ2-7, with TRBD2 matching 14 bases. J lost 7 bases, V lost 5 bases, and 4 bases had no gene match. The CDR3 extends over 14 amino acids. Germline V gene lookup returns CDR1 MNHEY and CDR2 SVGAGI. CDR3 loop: CASSIGLAGGEQYF. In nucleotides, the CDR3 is TGTGCCAGCAGTATAGGACTAGCGGGAGGTGAGCAGTACTTC.

In DNA, the CDR3 is TGTTCCGCGGGGTTCTCCTACGAGCAGTACTTC. Its protein is CSAGFSYEQYF. V gene TRBV27 combines with J gene TRBJ2-7; D is possibly TRBD2 (6 bases). The CDR3 covers 11 residues. Germline loops: CDR1 MNHEY, CDR2 SMNVEV (reference sequence).

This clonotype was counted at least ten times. Here the CDR3 DNA reads TGTGCCAGCAGTTACACCCAGAGGGAAAACTCCTACGAGCAGTACTTC. Translated, it gives CASSYTQRENSYEQYF. The chain has TRBV6-6 and TRBJ2-7; D might be TRBD2 (5 bases). Between the trimmed V and J ends, which lost 2 bases and 0 bases, there was a span of 14 bases. This CDR3 is built from 16 residues. Germline-derived CDR1 and CDR2 are MNHNY and SVGAGI (reference sequence).